One sample yielded the 20 T cell receptor beta chains listed below, sequenced in a study of cytomegalovirus exposure and HLA in healthy donors. Amplification used 60 Vbeta primers and 13 Jbeta primers. Profiled with immunoSEQ multiplex PCR; TCRdb holds only in-frame clones, not every one. The sample has roughly 53,000 clones. Sequenced: PBMCs. These receptors were collected from a female donor in good health and CMV-seronegative.

This chain joins TRBV10-3 and TRBJ2-7; 7 bases are a match to TRBD2. Looked up from germline, CDR1 is ENHRY and CDR2 is SYGVKD. This CDR3 region has 12 residues. V lost 7 bases to trimming and J lost 6 bases; unmatched junction nucleotides: 6. Here the CDR3 reads CAIKGLIGEQYF. In nucleotides, the CDR3 is TGTGCCATCAAGGGACTAATCGGCGAGCAGTACTTC.

The chain uses TRBV7-2 and TRBJ1-5; weak D call: TRBD1 (5 bases). Trimming removed 5 bases from V and 3 bases from J, with 8 bases in between. Germline V gene data show CDR1 as SGHTA and CDR2 as FQGNSA. The CDR3 totals 13 residues. The CDR3, as DNA: TGTGCCAGCAGCCCGGACAACAATCAGCCCCAGCATTTT. Protein sequence: CASSPDNNQPQHF.

The chain carries TRBV19 and TRBJ1-4, with 10 bases fitting TRBD1. Germline CDR1 is LNHDA and CDR2 is SQIVND (reference sequence). This CDR3 is built from 14 residues. Trimming removed 4 bases from V and 7 bases from J; junction bases left unmatched: 3. The CDR3 loop is CASSRQGAREKLFF. The CDR3 nucleotides read TGTGCCAGTAGTAGACAGGGGGCGCGTGAAAAACTGTTTTTT.

The V gene is TRBV11-3, the J gene TRBJ2-7; no clear D. The germline gives CDR1 SGHNT, CDR2 YENEEA. The ends were cut back, 3 bases at V and 3 bases at J, with 12 bases in the middle. The CDR3 runs 14 residues. The CDR3 region is CASSFSTPGYEQYF. The CDR3 DNA sequence: TGTGCCAGCAGCTTCTCAACTCCGGGCTACGAGCAGTACTTC.

V is TRBV5-1 and J is TRBJ2-7; D perhaps matches TRBD2 (5 bases). In germline, CDR1 is SGHRS, CDR2 YFSETQ. V gave up 4 bases and J gave up 3 bases, with 11 bases separating them. The CDR3 contains 13 residues. The CDR3 reads CASSLSRDYEQYF. In DNA, the CDR3 is TGCGCCAGCAGCCTGAGTCGGGACTACGAGCAGTACTTC.

The genes are TRBV5-1 and TRBJ2-3; 8 positions agree with TRBD2. CDR1 and CDR2 (germline): SGHRS, YFSETQ. This CDR3 spans 14 amino acids. With V trimmed by 4 bases and J by 3 bases, 4 bases remained unmatched. The chain's CDR3 is CASSLSGGTDTQYF. As DNA, the CDR3 is TGCGCCAGCAGCCTGTCGGGGGGGACAGATACGCAGTATTTT.

The chain combines TRBV4-1 with TRBJ2-7; no reliable D call. This CDR3 is 16 amino acids long. V was pared by 1 base and J by 6 bases, with 19 bases between. The germline V gene encodes CDR1 MGHRA and CDR2 YSYEKL. The CDR3: CASSQGVWVNSGEQYF. Here the CDR3 DNA reads TGCGCCAGCAGCCAAGGGGTTTGGGTCAACTCGGGCGAGCAGTACTTC.

V gene TRBV30 combines with J gene TRBJ2-7; 8 bases map to TRBD2. Germline CDR1 and CDR2: GTSNPN and SVGIG (reference sequence). The CDR3 spans 14 residues. V shed 5 bases and J 0 bases; nucleotides not matched to a gene: 6. CDR3 DNA sequence: TGTGCCTGGCGCGCCAGCGGGAGCTCCTACGAGCAGTACTTC. Translated: CAWRASGSSYEQYF.

The chain's CDR3 is CASSPQTGITYEQYF. The CDR3 region has the DNA TGTGCCAGCAGCCCCCAAACAGGGATAACCTACGAGCAGTACTTC. The chain carries TRBV7-9 and TRBJ2-7, with D possibly being TRBD1 (6 bases). The V gene lost 5 bases and the J gene lost 2 bases, with 16 bases spanning the gap. CDR1 and CDR2 from the germline V gene are SEHNR and FQNEAQ (reference sequence). This CDR3 spans 15 amino acids.

In the case of this clone: Other DNA sequences of this sample code for an identical CDR3. The V and J genes are TRBV30 and TRBJ2-7; a weak D match, TRBD2 (6 bases). The CDR3 sequence is 14 residues long. V lost 0 bases to trimming and J lost 0 bases, with 9 bases between them. CDR1 GTSNPN and CDR2 SVGIG come from the germline V gene (reference sequence). CDR3 region: CAWSVGGPSYEQYF. The CDR3 DNA reads as TGTGCCTGGAGTGTGGGGGGTCCCTCCTACGAGCAGTACTTC.

The CDR3 region is CSVVGGGNTEAFF. In nucleotides, the CDR3 is TGCAGCGTTGTGGGGGGAGGGAACACTGAAGCTTTCTTT. The chain couples TRBV29-1 to TRBJ1-1, with D possibly TRBD1 on 5 matching bases. The CDR3 is 13 residues long. V was cut by 4 bases and J by 1 base, with 10 bases left in between. Germline values: CDR1 SQVTM, CDR2 ANQGSEA.

The CDR3 sequence: CASSRGGTSEQYF. The CDR3 nucleotides read TGTGCCAGCTCACGCGGGGGAACCAGCGAGCAGTACTTC. This rearrangement joins TRBV18 to TRBJ2-7; TRBD2 aligns across 7 bases. This CDR3 contains 13 residues. V dropped 4 bases and J dropped 6; count of bases not matched to a gene: 6. Germline CDR1 KGHSH, CDR2 LQKENI.

V is TRBV5-5 and J is TRBJ2-7; TRBD2 matches 10 bases. The CDR3 is 16 amino acids. CDR1 is SGHKS and CDR2 is YYEKEE in the germline V gene (reference sequence). V lost 3 bases and J lost 4; bases outside the gene matches: 10. The CDR3 loop is CASSSELAGTQYEQYF. CDR3 in DNA: TGTGCCAGCAGCTCCGAACTAGCGGGGACCCAATACGAGCAGTACTTC.

V gene TRBV5-1 combines with J gene TRBJ1-2; D gene uncertain. With 0 bases removed from V and 3 bases from J, the gap between germline ends came to 9 bases. Germline CDR1 SGHRS, CDR2 YFSETQ. The CDR3 totals 14 residues. The CDR3 nucleotides read TGCGCCAGCAGCTTGGCCCTGGCAGACTATGGCTACACCTTC. The encoded protein is CASSLALADYGYTF. The full variable domain, rest sourced from reference TRBV5-1 and TRBJ1-2, is KAGVTQTPRYLIKTRGQQVTLSCSPISGHRSVSWYQQTPGQGLQFLFEYFSETQRNKGNFPGRFSGRQFSNSRSEMNVSTLELGDSALYLCASSLALADYGYTFGSGTRLTVV.

The chain combines TRBV25-1 with TRBJ1-5; 7 bases agree with TRBD1. Unmatched junction bases numbered 7, after V lost 5 bases and J lost 6 bases. CDR1 and CDR2 (germline): MGHDK, SYGVNS. CDR3 length: 14 residues. CDR3 in DNA: TGTGCCAGCAGTACCGGACAGGCGGGTCAGCCCCAGCATTTT. Translated: CASSTGQAGQPQHF.

This CDR3 is CASSLTGPETQYF. In DNA form, the CDR3 reads TGTGCCAGCAGCTTAACAGGGCCGGAGACCCAGTACTTC. The rearrangement joins TRBV7-8 to TRBJ2-5; possibly TRBD1 for D (6 bases). This CDR3 has 13 amino acids. Germline-derived CDR1 and CDR2 are SGHVS and FQNEAQ. The V end was cut by 2 bases, the J end by 5 bases, with 9 bases between.

The chain combines TRBV18 with TRBJ1-2, with 9 bases lining up with TRBD1. V lost 5 bases, J lost 2 bases, and 3 bases stayed unmatched. In germline, CDR1 is KGHSH, CDR2 LQKENI. This CDR3 comprises 14 residues. The CDR3, as DNA: TGTGCCAGCTCAAAGGACAGGGGCAACTATGGCTACACCTTC. This codes for CASSKDRGNYGYTF.

The CDR3 loop is CASSLNAGTYEQYF. The CDR3 DNA sequence: TGCGCCAGCAGCTTGAATGCCGGGACCTACGAGCAGTACTTC. This rearrangement joins TRBV5-1 to TRBJ2-7; the D gene is possibly TRBD2 (5 bases). Trimming left V 1 base short and J 2 bases short, with 10 bases between. The CDR3 has 14 amino acids. The germline V gene encodes CDR1 SGHRS and CDR2 YFSETQ.

The V gene is TRBV5-1, the J gene TRBJ1-1; D is possibly TRBD1 (5 bases). The CDR3 spans 12 residues. The germline V gene has CDR1 SGHRS and CDR2 YFSETQ. V was pared by 4 bases and J by 7 bases, with 11 bases between. CDR3 loop: CASSPGGGEAFF. The CDR3 nucleotides are TGCGCCAGCAGCCCCGGGGGAGGTGAAGCTTTCTTT.

The chain joins TRBV29-1 to TRBJ2-1; D gene unclear. This CDR3 is built from 12 residues. Germline CDR1 and CDR2: SQVTM and ANQGSEA. The germline V and J ends were trimmed by 5 bases and 9 bases, with 14 bases remaining between them. DNA of the CDR3: TGCAGCGTTCTGACCCCTAGGAGTGAGCAGTTCTTC. Amino acids: CSVLTPRSEQFF.